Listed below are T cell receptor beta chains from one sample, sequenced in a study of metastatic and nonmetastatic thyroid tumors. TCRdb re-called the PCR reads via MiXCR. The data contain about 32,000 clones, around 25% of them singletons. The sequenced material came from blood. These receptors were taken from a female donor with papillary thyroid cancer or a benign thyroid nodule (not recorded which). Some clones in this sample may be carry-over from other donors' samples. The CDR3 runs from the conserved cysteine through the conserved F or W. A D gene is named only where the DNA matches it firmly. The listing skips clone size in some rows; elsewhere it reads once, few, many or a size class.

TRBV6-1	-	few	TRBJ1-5	TGTGCCAGCAGAGCCGGGACGGCCCCCCAGCATTTT	CASRAGTAPQHF
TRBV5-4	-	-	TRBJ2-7	TGTGCCAGCAGCTTCCCCGAGGGGGGGGACAGCTTAACCTACGAGCAGTACTTC	CASSFPEGGDSLTYEQYF
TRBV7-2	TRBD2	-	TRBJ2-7	TGTGCCAGCACCCAGTGGGCGGGAGCGGATGAGCAGTACTTC	CASTQWAGADEQYF
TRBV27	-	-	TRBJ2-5	TGTGCCAGCAAGGAGGCGGGAATGGAGACCCAGTACTTC	CASKEAGMETQYF
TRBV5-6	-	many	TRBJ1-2	TGTGCCAGCAGCTTGGGGGGAGGTGGCGATGGCTACACCTTC	CASSLGGGGDGYTF
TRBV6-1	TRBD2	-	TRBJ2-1	TGTGCCAACAGTGTGAAGCGGGAGAAAAATGAGCAGTTCTTC	CANSVKREKNEQFF
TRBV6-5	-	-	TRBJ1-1	TGTGCCAGCAGTTACCGCTCTGACGCTTTCTTT	CASSYRSDAFF
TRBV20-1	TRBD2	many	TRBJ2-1	TGCAGTGCAAAGGGACTAGCGGGAGTTTTTATGAACTCCTACAATGAGCAGTTCTTC	CSAKGLAGVFMNSYNEQFF
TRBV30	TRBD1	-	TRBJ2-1	TGTGCCTGGAGTGCCGGGACAGTGACTTACAATGAGCAGTTCTTC	CAWSAGTVTYNEQFF
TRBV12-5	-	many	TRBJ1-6	TGTGCTAGTGGTTTGGCGGATTCACCCCTCCACTTT	CASGLADSPLHF
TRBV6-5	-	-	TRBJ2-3	TGTGCCAGCAGCTTAGGTTTGCGGGACCCCCCAGATACGCAGTATTTT	CASSLGLRDPPDTQYF
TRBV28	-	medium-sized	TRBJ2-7	TGTGCCAGCAGCCCAGGGCTGCACGAGCAGTACTTC	CASSPGLHEQYF
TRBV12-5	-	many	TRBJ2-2	TGTGCTAGTGGTACCGGCAGTTCGAACACCGGGGAGCTGTTTTTT	CASGTGSSNTGELFF
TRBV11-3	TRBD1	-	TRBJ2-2	TGTGCCAGCAGCCTCCGGGACAGTTCCACCGGGGAGCTGTTTTTT	CASSLRDSSTGELFF
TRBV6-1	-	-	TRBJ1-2	TGTGCCCGCACCCCCCCGGGAGGGATCCGTGGCTACACCTTC	CARTPPGGIRGYTF
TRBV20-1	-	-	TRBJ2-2	TGCAGTGCTAGAGATGTGGGGCGTACCGGGGAGCTGTTTTTT	CSARDVGRTGELFF
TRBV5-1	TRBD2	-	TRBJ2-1	TGCGCCAGCAGCTCATCCCCGACTAGCGCGAATGAGCAGTTCTTC	CASSSSPTSANEQFF
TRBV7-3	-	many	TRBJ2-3	TGTGCCAGCAGCTTAACGCCAGGCGGCACAGATACGCAGTATTTT	CASSLTPGGTDTQYF
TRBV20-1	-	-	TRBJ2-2	TGCAGTGCTTCCCAGTACTTACGGTCAGACACCGGGGAGCTGTTTTTT	CSASQYLRSDTGELFF
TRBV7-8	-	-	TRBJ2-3	TGTGCCAGCAGCCTAGTTGGGGGGTCGGATACGCAGTTTTTT	CASSLVGGSDTQFF
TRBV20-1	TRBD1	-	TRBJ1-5	TGCAGTGCTAGGACGGGGGACAGGGGAAATCAGCCCCAGCATTTT	CSARTGDRGNQPQHF
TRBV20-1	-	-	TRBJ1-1	TGCAGTGCTAGAGTGGGGGGCCGTAACACTGAAGCTTTCTTT	CSARVGGRNTEAFF
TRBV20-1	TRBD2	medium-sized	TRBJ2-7	TGCAGTGCTAGAGATTATACGGGAGGCGCACCCTACGAGCAGTACTTC	CSARDYTGGAPYEQYF
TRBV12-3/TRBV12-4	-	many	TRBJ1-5	TGTGCCAGCAGGATCCATAATCAGCCCCAGCATTTT	CASRIHNQPQHF
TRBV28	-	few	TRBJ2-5	TGTGCCAGCAGTTTCAAAAGTGAGACCCAGTACTTC	CASSFKSETQYF
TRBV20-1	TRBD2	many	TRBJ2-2	TGCAGTGCTAGAGGAGCGGGAGGGGCCGGGGAGCTGTTTTTT	CSARGAGGAGELFF
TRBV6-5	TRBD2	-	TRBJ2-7	TGTGCCAGCAGTTACTCTAGCGGGAGAACTGGCGTCGAGCAGTACTTC	CASSYSSGRTGVEQYF
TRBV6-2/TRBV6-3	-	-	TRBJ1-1	TGTGGCAGCAGGGCTCACCGACAGATTGGCCCTGAAGCTTTCTTT	CGSRAHRQIGPEAFF
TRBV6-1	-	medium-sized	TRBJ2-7	TGTGCCAGCCAACAGTACGTAAACTCCTACGAGCAGTACTTC	CASQQYVNSYEQYF
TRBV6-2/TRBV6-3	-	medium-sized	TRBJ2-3	TGTGCCAGCGCGCCCGGGACATCTAGCACAGATACGCAGTATTTT	CASAPGTSSTDTQYF
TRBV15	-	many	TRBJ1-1	TGTGCCACCGAGGCCAACACACCCCTCACTGAAGCTTTCTTT	CATEANTPLTEAFF
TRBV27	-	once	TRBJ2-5	TGTGCCAGCAGTAGGGGTGGTGAGACACAGTACTTC	CASSRGGETQYF